This is a list of T cell receptor beta chains from one sample in a study of T cells in Graves' hyperthyroidism and ophthalmopathy. TCRdb called the multiplex PCR reads again in MiXCR, with one record for every CDR3 protein. This table holds a few hundred thousand distinct CDR3 sequences, approximately 18% found once. Sequences were obtained from blood. These receptors originate from a man in his forties or fifties with Graves' ophthalmopathy. CDR3s include the opening cysteine and the closing phenylalanine or tryptophan. Fields, in order: J gene, clone size, V gene, D gene, CDR3 DNA, CDR3 protein. The D gene is left open where the match is weak. A clone size is listed for some rows: how often the clone was seen (once, few, many), or a class if it is expanded.

>TRBJ1-1|.|TRBV6-1|.
TGTGCCAGCAGCTCATCCCGGGGTGCTTTCTTT
CASSSSRGAFF
>TRBJ2-3|few|TRBV28|TRBD2
TGTGCCAGCAGTTGGACTAGCGGGAGGGGAGATACGCAGTATTTT
CASSWTSGRGDTQYF
>TRBJ1-3|many|TRBV27|.
TGTGCCAGCAGCTCTTTAGGACAGACTGGAAACACCATATATTTT
CASSSLGQTGNTIYF
>TRBJ2-1|.|TRBV28|.
TGTGCCAGCAGGGCGGCGAACCACGGGAATGAGCAGTTCTTC
CASRAANHGNEQFF
>TRBJ2-1|.|TRBV3-1|TRBD2
TGTGCCAGCAGCCAAGTCCGGGGACTACGTGAGCAGTTCTTC
CASSQVRGLREQFF
>TRBJ2-1|many|TRBV28|.
TGTGCCAGCAGTTTGGTGGCTGGGGGTTCGAATGAGCAGTTCTTC
CASSLVAGGSNEQFF
>TRBJ2-7|many|TRBV28|.
TGTGCCAGCAGGGGGGGAGCCGGGGAGCAGTACTTC
CASRGGAGEQYF
>TRBJ2-1|many|TRBV7-9|.
TGTGCCAGCAGCGAAAAGCTGGGGGCGTTGAGCAATGAGCAGTTCTTC
CASSEKLGALSNEQFF
>TRBJ2-2|many|TRBV11-2|.
TGTGCCAGCAGCAAAGGCCAGGACGTATTCACCGGGGAGCTGTTTTTT
CASSKGQDVFTGELFF
>TRBJ2-1|.|TRBV5-6|.
TGCGCCAGCAGCGTTCTAGCCCTAACTGACAATGAGCAGTTCTTC
CASSVLALTDNEQFF
>TRBJ2-7|many|TRBV5-1|.
TGCGCCAGCAGCTTGGCCCCCTCTTCGTTCTACGAGCAGTACTTC
CASSLAPSSFYEQYF
>TRBJ1-1|many|TRBV28|.
TGTGCCAGCAGTTTGGGGCAGGGAGAGACTGAAGCTTTCTTT
CASSLGQGETEAFF
>TRBJ1-5|many|TRBV6-1|.
TGTGCCAGCAGGTCCGACCCAATGGGCAATCAGCCCCAGCATTTT
CASRSDPMGNQPQHF
>TRBJ2-7|.|TRBV29-1|.
TGCAGCGTTGGTTTGGGGGACGAGCAGTACTTC
CSVGLGDEQYF
>TRBJ2-5|few|TRBV18|TRBD2
TGTGCCAGCTCACGGACTAGCGGACCTGCGTACCAAGAGACCCAGTACTTC
CASSRTSGPAYQETQYF
>TRBJ2-7|.|TRBV6-2/TRBV6-3|TRBD1
TGTGCCAGCAGGACGACAGGGAACTACGAGCAGTACTTC
CASRTTGNYEQYF
>TRBJ2-7|.|TRBV24-1|.
TGTGCCACCAGTGACTTGGGGCGCAACGAGCAGTACTTC
CATSDLGRNEQYF
>TRBJ2-4|many|TRBV12-5|TRBD1
TGTGCTAGTGGTTCTGGGGACAGGAGTACGGCCAAAAACATTCAGTACTTC
CASGSGDRSTAKNIQYF
>TRBJ2-5|many|TRBV6-5|.
TGTGCCAGCAGTTACCGAGCGGTGGTAGAGACCCAGTACTTC
CASSYRAVVETQYF
>TRBJ1-6|.|TRBV9|TRBD1
TGTGCCAGCAGCGCACAGGGGAGCTCCTATAATTCACCCCTCCACTTT
CASSAQGSSYNSPLHF
>TRBJ2-1|.|TRBV12-3/TRBV12-4|.
TGTGCCAGCAGTTCCGACAGAAACAATGAGCAGTTCTTC
CASSSDRNNEQFF
>TRBJ2-1|few|TRBV10-1|.
TGCGCCAGCAGTGAGTCTGGGCATGAGCAGTTCTTC
CASSESGHEQFF
>TRBJ1-1|.|TRBV19|.
TGTGCCAGTAGTACAGGAGGGACGGAGAACACTGAAGCTTTCTTT
CASSTGGTENTEAFF
>TRBJ2-3|many|TRBV27|TRBD2
TGTGCCAGCAGTCTCGACCTAGCGGGAGGGGGAACAGATACGCAGTATTTT
CASSLDLAGGGTDTQYF
>TRBJ2-5|few|TRBV7-3|TRBD1
TGTGCCAGCAGCTTGCTAGGGGGCCGGGGAGAGACCCAGTACTTC
CASSLLGGRGETQYF
>TRBJ2-1|.|TRBV20-1|TRBD2
TGCAGTGCTAGAGTGGTTAGCGGGGACTACAATGAGCAGTTCTTC
CSARVVSGDYNEQFF
>TRBJ2-5|many|TRBV30|.
TGTGCCTGGAGTGTAGGGGATGGGAAGACCCAGTACTTC
CAWSVGDGKTQYF
>TRBJ1-5|many|TRBV7-9|.
TGTGCCAGCAGCTTTAGTGGGGGCAATCAGCCCCAGCATTTT
CASSFSGGNQPQHF
>TRBJ1-5|many|TRBV12-3/TRBV12-4|.
TGTGCCAGCAGTTTTACGGGCTCAAATCAGCCCCAGCATTTT
CASSFTGSNQPQHF
>TRBJ1-5|.|TRBV7-6|.
TGTGCCTCCGCTCCTTCACTTAATCAGCCCCAGCATTTT
CASAPSLNQPQHF
>TRBJ1-1|many|TRBV28|TRBD1
TGTGCCAGCAGTTTCGACAGGGCGCTCGGCGGCACTGAAGCTTTCTTT
CASSFDRALGGTEAFF
>TRBJ2-7|many|TRBV5-1|TRBD2
TGCGCCAGCAGCTCCCGACTAGCGGGAGGGAGCTCCTACGAGCAGTACTTC
CASSSRLAGGSSYEQYF
>TRBJ2-2|many|TRBV12-3/TRBV12-4|.
TGTGCCAGCAGTTTCGACCGAAGACCCACCGGGGAGCTGTTTTTT
CASSFDRRPTGELFF